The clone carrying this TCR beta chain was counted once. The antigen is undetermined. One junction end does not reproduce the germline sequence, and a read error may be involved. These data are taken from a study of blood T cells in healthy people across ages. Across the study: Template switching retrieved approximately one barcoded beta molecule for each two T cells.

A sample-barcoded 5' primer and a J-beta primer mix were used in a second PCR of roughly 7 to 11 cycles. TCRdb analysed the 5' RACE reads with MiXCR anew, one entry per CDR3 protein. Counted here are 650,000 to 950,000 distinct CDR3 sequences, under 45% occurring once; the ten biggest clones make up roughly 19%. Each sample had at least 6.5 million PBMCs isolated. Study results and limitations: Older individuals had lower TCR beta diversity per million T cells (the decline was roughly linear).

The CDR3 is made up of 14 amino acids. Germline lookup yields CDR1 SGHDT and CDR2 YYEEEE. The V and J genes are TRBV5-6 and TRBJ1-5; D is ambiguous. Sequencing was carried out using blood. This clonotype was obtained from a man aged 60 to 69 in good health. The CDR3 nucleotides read TGTGCCAGCTCCCCCCAAGGGAACAATCGGCCCCAGCATTTT. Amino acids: CASSPQGNNRPQHF.